This TCR beta chain appears in the sequencing data of a study of molecular identifiers for immune sequencing clone quantification. Study-level background: Naive CD8 cell RNA, from 20,000 or 100,000 cells, was split five ways in replicates, with four sequenced. Findings of the study overall: In cases of identical TCR molecules sharing a barcode, highly expanded clone sizes could be underestimated. The study found clones above 20 RNA copies held over 98% of effector molecules and under 1% in naive cells.

The V gene lost 1 base and the J gene lost 7 bases, with 5 bases spanning the gap. This CDR3 spans 12 amino acids. From germline, CDR1 is LGHDT and CDR2 YNNKEL (reference sequence). This clonotype turned up a few times. Its antigen is unidentified. As CD8+CD4-CCR7+CD45RA+ cells, naive CD8 T cells were sorted. TCRdb fed the PCR reads into MiXCR, producing one record per CDR3 protein. The sample holds 250,000 to 350,000 distinct CDR3 sequences; about 20% are singletons and the top ten take more than 0.8%. The rearrangement links TRBV3-1 to TRBJ1-5; no reliable D call. Input material: naive CD8+ T cells from blood, with Jurkat cell RNA spiked in. As for subset: FACS-sorted CD8+CD4-CCR7+CD45RA+ naive T cells. The clonotype comes from a human donor in good health. Some libraries in this study had Jurkat cell RNA spiked in. The CDR3 bases are TGTGCCAGCAGCCAAGGAAGACAGCCCCAGCATTTT. Translation: CASSQGRQPQHF.